This record looks at one T cell receptor beta chain sequence and its context. This entry is derived from a study of blood T cell repertoires in COVID-19. In the original analysis: Reference gene primer amplification gave estimated nucleated cell counts. Data came from immunoSEQ multiplex PCR; TCRdb stores just in-frame clones and leaves some out. V and J calls and clone size are as listed in that table; D and trimming were resolved from the DNA. The data hold approximately 440,000 clones, with approximately 88% observed a single time. The CDR3 is 14 residues long. Germline V CDR1 and CDR2: SEHNR, FQNEAQ (reference sequence). V dropped 3 bases and J dropped 2 bases, with 11 bases sitting between them.

The TCR sequence derives from a woman aged 45-65 years with COVID-19, enrolled during active disease. The sequenced sample consisted of peripheral blood. The J gene is TRBJ2-7, the V gene TRBV7-9; D might be TRBD2 (5 bases). This chain's CDR3 is CASSFRDYTYEQYF. The CDR3 DNA sequence: TGTGCCAGCAGCTTCCGCGACTATACCTACGAGCAGTACTTC. Looking up the rest from reference TRBV7-9 and TRBJ2-7 gives the full variable domain: DTGVSQNPRHKITKRGQNVTFRCDPISEHNRLYWYRQTLGQGPEFLTYFQNEAQLEKSRLLSDRFSAERPKGSFSTLEIQRTEQGDSAMYLCASSFRDYTYEQYFGPGTRLTVT.